The clone carrying this TCR beta chain has a handful of counts. Its antigen is unknown. The data derive from a study of identical twins. TCRdb recomputed calls from the 5' RACE reads with MiXCR, one row per CDR3 protein. The table includes roughly 480,000 distinct CDR3 sequences, about 24% detected once. General observations from the study: Models predicted less out-of-frame TCR alpha sharing in monozygotic twins than was found.

The ends were cut back, 6 bases at V and 2 bases at J, with 14 bases in the middle. CDR3 length: 16 residues. CDR1 is MNHEY, CDR2 SVGEGT, per germline. This sample was also put to use in a study of T cells expressing NK-cell markers. From that study: Six of the donors carried dominant NKG2C+ clonotypes that took up 1.0-7.0% of their CD8+ T cells.

This chain uses TRBV6-2 or TRBV6-3 with TRBJ2-6, with D possibly TRBD1 on 6 matching bases. The TCR comes from a woman aged 18-29 years in good health. Source material: CD4+ T cells sorted from blood. The CDR3 reads CASSPGQLPGANVLTF. CDR3 coding DNA: TGTGCCAGCAGCCCGGGACAACTGCCTGGGGCCAACGTCCTGACTTTC.